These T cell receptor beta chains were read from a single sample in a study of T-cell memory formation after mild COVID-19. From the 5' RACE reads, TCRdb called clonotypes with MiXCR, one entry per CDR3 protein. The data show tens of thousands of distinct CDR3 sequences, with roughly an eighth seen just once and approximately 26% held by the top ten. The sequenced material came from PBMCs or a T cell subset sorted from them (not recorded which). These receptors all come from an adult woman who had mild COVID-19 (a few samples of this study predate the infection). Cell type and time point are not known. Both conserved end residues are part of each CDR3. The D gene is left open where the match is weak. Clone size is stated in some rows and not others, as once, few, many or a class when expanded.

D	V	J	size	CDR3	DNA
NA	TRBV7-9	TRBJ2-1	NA	CASSSETGRGYNEQFF	TGTGCCAGCAGCTCAGAGACAGGGAGGGGCTACAATGAGCAGTTCTTC
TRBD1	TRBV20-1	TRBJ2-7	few	CSARDPTGTSYEQYF	TGCAGTGCTAGAGACCCGACAGGGACATCCTACGAGCAGTACTTC
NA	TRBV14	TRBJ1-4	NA	CASSQDRIAEKLFF	TGTGCCAGCAGCCAAGACAGGATCGCTGAAAAACTGTTTTTT
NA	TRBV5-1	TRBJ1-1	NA	CASSLPGAEAFF	TGCGCCAGCAGCTTGCCAGGGGCCGAAGCTTTCTTT
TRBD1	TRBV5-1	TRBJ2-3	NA	CASSTGTGYADTQYF	TGCGCCAGCAGCACCGGGACAGGGTACGCAGATACGCAGTATTTT
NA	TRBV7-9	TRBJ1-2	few	CASSLGQTPQGYTF	TGTGCCAGCAGCTTGGGACAAACTCCACAGGGCTACACCTTC
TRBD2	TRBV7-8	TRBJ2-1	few	CASSLAGTTTEQFF	TGTGCCAGCAGCTTAGCGGGGACTACCACTGAGCAGTTCTTC
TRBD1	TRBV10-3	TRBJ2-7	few	CAISESGGQGGEQYF	TGTGCCATCAGTGAGTCGGGTGGACAGGGAGGCGAGCAGTACTTC
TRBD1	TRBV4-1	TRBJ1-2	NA	CASSQDGTGPSSHGYTF	TGCGCCAGCAGCCAAGATGGGACAGGACCCTCTTCTCATGGCTACACCTTC
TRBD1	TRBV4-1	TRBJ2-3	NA	CASSQGGGTGFHPDF	TGCGCCAGCAGCCAAGGGGGGGGGACAGGGTTCCACCCAGATTTT